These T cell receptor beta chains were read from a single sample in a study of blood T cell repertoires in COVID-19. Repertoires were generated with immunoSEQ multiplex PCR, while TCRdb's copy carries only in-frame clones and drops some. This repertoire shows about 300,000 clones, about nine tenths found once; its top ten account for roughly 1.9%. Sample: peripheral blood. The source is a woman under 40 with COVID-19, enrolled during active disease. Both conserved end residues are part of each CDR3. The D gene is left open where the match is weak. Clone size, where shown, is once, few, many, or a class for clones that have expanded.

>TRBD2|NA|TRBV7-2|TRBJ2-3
TGTGCCAGCAGCTTTCCTATAGTCAGCGGGGGGGCCCCAGATACGCAGTATTTT
CASSFPIVSGGAPDTQYF
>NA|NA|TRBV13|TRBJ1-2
TGTGCCAGCAGCGGACAAGGGGAAGAAGGCTACACCTTC
CASSGQGEEGYTF
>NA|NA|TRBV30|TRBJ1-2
TGTGCCTGGAGTGGGTCAGTCAACTATGGCTACACCTTC
CAWSGSVNYGYTF
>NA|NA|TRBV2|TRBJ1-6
TGTGCCACCTCCTCCTCTGGGAGCTCCTATAATTCACCCCTCCACTTT
CATSSSGSSYNSPLHF
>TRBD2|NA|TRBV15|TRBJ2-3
TGTGCCACCAGCACGGGACTAGCGGGGGATGTAGATACGCAGTATTTT
CATSTGLAGDVDTQYF
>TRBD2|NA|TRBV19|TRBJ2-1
TGTGCCAGTAGTATATCTAGCGGGGGGCCCAATGAGCAGTTCTTC
CASSISSGGPNEQFF
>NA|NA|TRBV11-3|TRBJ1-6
TGTGCCAGCAGCGGGGCGCGGGGGGATTCACCCCTCCACTTT
CASSGARGDSPLHF
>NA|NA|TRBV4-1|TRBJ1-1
TGCGCCAGCAGCCAGAGCCCCTACGAGAACACTGAAGCTTTCTTT
CASSQSPYENTEAFF
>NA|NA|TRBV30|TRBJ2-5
TGTGCCTGCTACCAAGAGACCCAGTACTTC
CACYQETQYF
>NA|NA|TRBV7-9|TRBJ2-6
TGTGCCAGCAGCTTAAATCCCAGCTCTGGGGCCAACGTCCTGACTTTC
CASSLNPSSGANVLTF
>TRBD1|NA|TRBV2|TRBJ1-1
TGTGCCAGCAGGTCGGACAGGGCGGACACTGAAGCTTTCTTT
CASRSDRADTEAFF
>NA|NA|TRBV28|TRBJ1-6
TGTGCCAGCAGTTTACCCAATTCGCGACCCCTCCACTTT
CASSLPNSRPLHF
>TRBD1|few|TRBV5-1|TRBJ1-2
TGCGCCAGCAGCGAGGGACAGGGCCCCTATGGCTACACCTTC
CASSEGQGPYGYTF
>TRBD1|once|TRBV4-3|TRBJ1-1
TGCGCCAGCAGCCCTACAGGGGGCACTGAAGCTTTCTTT
CASSPTGGTEAFF
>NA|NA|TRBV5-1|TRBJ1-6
TGCGCCAGCAGCTTAACCCCAGCAGGGGCTGGTTCACCCCTCCACTTT
CASSLTPAGAGSPLHF
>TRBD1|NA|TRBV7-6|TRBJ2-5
TGTGCCAGCAGCTTACGCACAGGGGTCTGGCAGACCCAGTACTTC
CASSLRTGVWQTQYF
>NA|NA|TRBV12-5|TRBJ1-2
TGTGCTAGTGGTTGGGGGGATGGCTACACCTTC
CASGWGDGYTF
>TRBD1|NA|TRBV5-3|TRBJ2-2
TGTGCCAGAAGCTTGGTAGGACAGGGCGACAAGAACACCGGGGAGCTGTTTTTT
CARSLVGQGDKNTGELFF
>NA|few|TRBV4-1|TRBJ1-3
TGCGCCAGCAGCCAAGAGGGCCGAGACACCATATATTTT
CASSQEGRDTIYF
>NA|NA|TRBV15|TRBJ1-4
TGTGCCACCAGCAGAGATCAAGGACATAATGAAAAACTGTTTTTT
CATSRDQGHNEKLFF
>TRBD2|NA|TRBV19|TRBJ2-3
TGTGCCAGTAGTACTAGCGGGGGCAGGGATACGCAGTATTTT
CASSTSGGRDTQYF
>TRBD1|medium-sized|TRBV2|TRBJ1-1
TGTGCCAGTGGACAGGGATCTGAAGCTTTCTTT
CASGQGSEAFF
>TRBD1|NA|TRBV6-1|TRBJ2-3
TGTGCCAGCAGTGAGTCAGTGGGACAGGGGGAAGATACGCAGTATTTT
CASSESVGQGEDTQYF
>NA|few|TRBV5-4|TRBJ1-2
TGTGCCAGCAGCTTCAGGGGAGACTATGGCTACACCTTC
CASSFRGDYGYTF
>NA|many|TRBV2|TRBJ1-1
TGTGCCAGCAGTGTGGCGGGGGCCGTAAGAACTTTCGAAGCTTTCTTT
CASSVAGAVRTFEAFF
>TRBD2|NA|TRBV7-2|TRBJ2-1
TGTGCCAGCAGCCCCACTAGCGGGGTAGACAATGAGCAGTTCTTC
CASSPTSGVDNEQFF
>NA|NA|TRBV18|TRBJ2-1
TGTGCCAGCTCACCAATTCGGGGGGCTTCCTACAATGAGCAGTTCTTC
CASSPIRGASYNEQFF
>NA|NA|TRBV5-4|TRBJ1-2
TGTGCCAGCTTGGACAGTAACTATGGCTACACCTTC
CASLDSNYGYTF
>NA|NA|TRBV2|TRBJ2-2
TGTGCCAGCAGCCAAGACAGGGGGGAGCTGTTTTTT
CASSQDRGELFF
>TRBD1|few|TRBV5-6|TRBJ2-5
TGTGCCAGCAGCTTGGCCAGGGGGCATACCCAGTACTTC
CASSLARGHTQYF
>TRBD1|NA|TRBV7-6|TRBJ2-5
TGTGCCAGCAGCTTATCCCCGACAGGGGGGACTGAGACCCAGTACTTC
CASSLSPTGGTETQYF
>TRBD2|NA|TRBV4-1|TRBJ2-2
TGCGCCAGCAGCATCCCTGGCGGGGGGCCGGGCGGGGAGCTGTTTTTT
CASSIPGGGPGGELFF
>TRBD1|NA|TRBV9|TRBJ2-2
TGTGCCAGCAGCCCCCTTCAGGGACAGGGGCTTCCTTCGAACACCGGGGAGCTGTTTTTT
CASSPLQGQGLPSNTGELFF
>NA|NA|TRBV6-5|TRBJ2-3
TGTGCCAGTAAGGGTGCACAGGGCGCAGATACGCAGTATTTT
CASKGAQGADTQYF
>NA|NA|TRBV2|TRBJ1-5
TGTGCCAGCAGTGTGGAGGAAGGGCAGCCCCAGCATTTT
CASSVEEGQPQHF
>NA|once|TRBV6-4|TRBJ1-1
TGTGCCAGCAGTGCAGAAATGAACACTGAAGCTTTCTTT
CASSAEMNTEAFF
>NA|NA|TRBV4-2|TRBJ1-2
TGTGCCAGCAGCCAATCTATCTCTACGGGGGGCGGCTACACCTTC
CASSQSISTGGGYTF
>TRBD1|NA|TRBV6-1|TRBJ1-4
TGTGCCAGCAGGACAGGGGATGAAAAACTGTTTTTT
CASRTGDEKLFF
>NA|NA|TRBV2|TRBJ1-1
TGTGCCAGCAGGGGAGGCACTGAAGCTTTCTTT
CASRGGTEAFF
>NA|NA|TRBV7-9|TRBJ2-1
TGTGCCAGCAGCGCGTACAGGGTAGGGAGCTCCTACAATGAGCAGTTCTTC
CASSAYRVGSSYNEQFF
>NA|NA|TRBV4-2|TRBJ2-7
TGTGCCAGCAGCCAAGATACTCTAGAGCAGTACTTC
CASSQDTLEQYF
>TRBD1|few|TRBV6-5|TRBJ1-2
TGTGCCAGCACCGCCACCGGGACAGGGAGTGGTGGCTACACCTTC
CASTATGTGSGGYTF
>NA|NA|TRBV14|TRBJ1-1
TGTGCCAGCAGCCCCCCGGGGAGGACTGAAGCTTTCTTT
CASSPPGRTEAFF
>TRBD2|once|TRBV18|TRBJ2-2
TGTGCCAGCTCACCAGGGACTAGCGTGAACACCGGGGAGCTGTTTTTT
CASSPGTSVNTGELFF